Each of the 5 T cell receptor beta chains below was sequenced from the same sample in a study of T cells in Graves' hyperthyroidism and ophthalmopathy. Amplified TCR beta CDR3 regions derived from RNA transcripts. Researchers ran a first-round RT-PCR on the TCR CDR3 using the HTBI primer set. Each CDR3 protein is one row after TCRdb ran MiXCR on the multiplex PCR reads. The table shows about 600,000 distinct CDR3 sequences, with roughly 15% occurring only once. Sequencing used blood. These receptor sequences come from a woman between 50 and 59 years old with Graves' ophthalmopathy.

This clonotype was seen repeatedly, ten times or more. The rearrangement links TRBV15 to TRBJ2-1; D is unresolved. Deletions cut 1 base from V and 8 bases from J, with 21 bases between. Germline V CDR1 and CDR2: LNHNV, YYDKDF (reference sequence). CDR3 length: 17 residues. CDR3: CATSRGDTLAEWHEQFF. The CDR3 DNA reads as TGTGCCACCAGCAGAGGGGATACCCTGGCAGAATGGCATGAGCAGTTCTTC.

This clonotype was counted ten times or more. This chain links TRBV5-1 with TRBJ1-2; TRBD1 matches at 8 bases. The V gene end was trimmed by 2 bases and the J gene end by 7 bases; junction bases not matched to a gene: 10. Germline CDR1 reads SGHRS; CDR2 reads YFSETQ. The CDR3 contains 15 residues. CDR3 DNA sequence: TGCGCCAGCAGCTTTGCGGACAGGGCCGTAGGTGGCTACACCTTC. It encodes CASSFADRAVGGYTF.

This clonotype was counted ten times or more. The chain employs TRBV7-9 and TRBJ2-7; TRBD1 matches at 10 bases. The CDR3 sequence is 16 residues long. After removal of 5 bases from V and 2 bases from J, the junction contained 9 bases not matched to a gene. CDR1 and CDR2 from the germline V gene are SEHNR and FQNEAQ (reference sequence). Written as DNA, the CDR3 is TGTGCCAGCAGCACGCGGATGGGACAGGGGACCTACGAGCAGTACTTC. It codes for CASSTRMGQGTYEQYF.

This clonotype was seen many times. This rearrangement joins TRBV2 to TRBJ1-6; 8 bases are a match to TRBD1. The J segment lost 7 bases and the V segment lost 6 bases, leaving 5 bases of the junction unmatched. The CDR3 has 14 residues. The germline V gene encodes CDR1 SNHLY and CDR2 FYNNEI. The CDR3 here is CASRGDRNNSPLHF. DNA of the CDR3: TGTGCCAGCAGAGGGGACAGGAACAATTCACCCCTCCACTTT.

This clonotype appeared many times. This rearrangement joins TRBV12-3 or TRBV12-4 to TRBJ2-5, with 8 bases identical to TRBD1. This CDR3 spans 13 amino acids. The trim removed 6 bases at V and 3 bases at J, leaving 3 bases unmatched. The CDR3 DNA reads TGTGCCAGCAGGCCGACAGGGGAAGAGACCCAGTACTTC. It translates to CASRPTGEETQYF.